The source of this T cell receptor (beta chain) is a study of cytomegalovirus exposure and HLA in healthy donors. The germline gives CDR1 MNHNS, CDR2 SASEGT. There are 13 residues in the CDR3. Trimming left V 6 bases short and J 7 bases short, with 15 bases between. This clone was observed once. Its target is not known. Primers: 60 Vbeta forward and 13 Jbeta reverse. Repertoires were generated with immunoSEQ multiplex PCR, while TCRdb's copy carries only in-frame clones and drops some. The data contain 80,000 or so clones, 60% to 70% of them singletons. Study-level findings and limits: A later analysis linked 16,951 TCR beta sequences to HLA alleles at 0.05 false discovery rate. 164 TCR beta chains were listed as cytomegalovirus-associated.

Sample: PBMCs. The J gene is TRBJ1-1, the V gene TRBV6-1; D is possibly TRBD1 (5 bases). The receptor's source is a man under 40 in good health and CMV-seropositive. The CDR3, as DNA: TGTGCCAGCAGCCTTATCGGTAGGGGTGAAGCTTTCTTT. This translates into CASSLIGRGEAFF.